Each of the 26 T cell receptor beta chains below was sequenced from the same sample in a study of neurological immune-mediated disorders. TCRdb passed the 5' RACE reads through MiXCR, listing each CDR3 protein once. The data contain 50,000 to 80,000 distinct CDR3 sequences, roughly 4.3% of them singletons. Sequenced material: PBMCs. The source is a man in his thirties or forties with multiple sclerosis.

As concerns this clonotype: A read error is possible here, since a much larger clone lies one base away. The rearrangement uses TRBV3-1 and TRBJ1-1; weak D call: TRBD1 (6 bases). The V gene's germline CDR1 is LGHDT and CDR2 YNNKEL (reference sequence). CDR3 length equals 15 residues. V was shortened by 4 bases and J by 7 bases, with 19 bases between the two germline ends. CDR3 sequence reads: CASSRRGRTSGEAFF. CDR3 bases: TGTGCCAGCAGCCGCCGGGGGCGTACCAGCGGTGAAGCTTTCTTT. The full variable domain, rest sourced from reference TRBV3-1 and TRBJ1-1, is DTAVSQTPKYLVTQMGNDKSIKCEQNLGHDTMYWYKQDSKKFLKIMFSYNNKELIINETVPNRFSPKSPDKAHLNLHINSLELGDSAVYFCASSRRGRTSGEAFFGQGTRLTVV.

Only a few counts were recorded for this clonotype. The rearrangement uses TRBV5-1 and TRBJ1-4; tentatively, D is TRBD1 (5 bases). The CDR3 is made up of 15 amino acids. Trimming took off 0 bases at V and 5 bases at J, with 11 bases between the two ends. Germline V CDR1 and CDR2: SGHRS, YFSETQ. The CDR3 sequence is CASSLDRDLNEKLFF. The CDR3, as DNA: TGCGCCAGCAGCTTGGACCGGGACTTAAATGAAAAACTGTTTTTT.

Ten or more counts support this clonotype. J is TRBJ1-2 and V is TRBV7-8; possible D gene TRBD1, 6 bases. The CDR3 runs 15 residues. Germline CDR1 and CDR2: SGHVS and FQNEAQ. The ends were cut back, 1 base at V and 5 bases at J, with 14 bases in the middle. This CDR3 is CASSLEQGYRYGYTF. CDR3 in DNA: TGTGCCAGCAGCTTAGAGCAGGGGTACCGGTATGGCTACACCTTC. The whole variable domain, filled in from reference TRBV7-8 and TRBJ1-2, reads GAGVSQSPRYKVAKRGQDVALRCDPISGHVSLFWYQQALGQGPEFLTYFQNEAQLDKSGLPSDRFFAERPEGSVSTLKIQRTQQEDSAVYLCASSLEQGYRYGYTFGSGTRLTVV.

This clonotype was detected ten times or more. The chain employs TRBV27 and TRBJ1-1, with a weak D call TRBD1 (6 bases). The germline V and J ends were trimmed by 1 base and 5 bases, with 14 bases remaining between them. Germline V CDR1 and CDR2: MNHEY, SMNVEV (reference sequence). The CDR3 has 15 amino acids. CDR3: CASSLWGPGGTEAFF. The CDR3 DNA follows: TGTGCCAGCAGTTTATGGGGGCCCGGGGGGACTGAAGCTTTCTTT.

This clonotype was counted many times. V and J are TRBV20-1 and TRBJ1-1, with unresolved D. The germline gives CDR1 DFQATT, CDR2 SNEGSKA (reference sequence). This CDR3 is 14 amino acids long. The V end lost 1 base, the J end lost 6 bases, and 15 bases lay between the germline ends. The CDR3 spells CSARVGRYDAEAFF. The CDR3 DNA is TGCAGTGCTAGAGTGGGCCGTTACGACGCTGAAGCTTTCTTT.

This clonotype has at least ten counts. This sequence joins TRBV7-9 and TRBJ2-5; tentatively, D is TRBD2 (6 bases). V shed 5 bases and J shed 4 bases, with 17 bases lying between them. The germline V gene encodes CDR1 SEHNR and CDR2 FQNEAQ (reference sequence). The CDR3 contains 15 residues. DNA of the CDR3: TGTGCCAGCAGCCCGGGGGACGTATTCCGAGAGACCCAGTACTTC. It codes for CASSPGDVFRETQYF.

The J gene is TRBJ1-6, the V gene TRBV11-2, with a tentative D call TRBD1 (6 bases). This CDR3 spans 16 amino acids. CDR1 is SGHAT, CDR2 FQNNGV, per germline. Trimming took off 2 bases at V and 10 bases at J, with 18 bases between the two ends. CDR3 DNA: TGTGCCAGCAGCTTATCCAGGGGACCGGGGGGCTCACCCCTCCACTTT. As protein: CASSLSRGPGGSPLHF.

This clonotype turned up a few times. The chain combines TRBV20-1 with TRBJ2-3; TRBD1 aligns across 10 bases. Germline V gene lookup returns CDR1 DFQATT and CDR2 SNEGSKA (reference sequence). The CDR3 spans 14 residues. Germline trimming cut 0 bases from V and 6 bases from J; bases unmatched to any gene: 3. The CDR3, as DNA: TGCAGTGCTAGAGAGCCGACAGGGGGCGATACGCAGTATTTT. It encodes CSAREPTGGDTQYF.

This clonotype was counted at least ten times. The chain couples TRBV5-1 to TRBJ1-1; maybe TRBD1 (5 bases). Germline values: CDR1 SGHRS, CDR2 YFSETQ. V shed 4 bases and J shed 4 bases, with 17 bases lying between them. The CDR3 sequence is 15 residues long. The CDR3 bases are TGCGCCAGCAGCAGCGCGGGGGTGAGGGGCACTGAAGCTTTCTTT. It encodes CASSSAGVRGTEAFF.

This clonotype was recorded many times. This rearrangement joins TRBV6-1 to TRBJ2-1; D is undetermined. The length of the CDR3 is 10 residues. Germline V CDR1 and CDR2: MNHNS, SASEGT. V was clipped by 7 bases and J by 8 bases, with 6 bases between them. Written as DNA, the CDR3 is TGTGCCAGCAATGGGTATGAGCAGTTCTTC. This encodes CASNGYEQFF.

This clonotype appeared many times. The chain uses TRBV5-1 and TRBJ1-1; D is possibly TRBD1 (5 bases). V was cut by 4 bases and J by 3 bases, with 13 bases left in between. CDR3 size: 14 residues. Germline V gives CDR1 SGHRS, CDR2 YFSETQ. CDR3 amino acids: CASSVSGWDTEAFF. In DNA, the CDR3 is TGCGCCAGCAGCGTGTCAGGGTGGGACACTGAAGCTTTCTTT.

Only a few counts were recorded for this clonotype. The CDR3 DNA reads TGTGCCAGCAGCTCAACAGGGGGCTCCTACAATGAGCAGTTCTTC. Translating it yields CASSSTGGSYNEQFF. The chain is built from TRBV7-6 and TRBJ2-1, with 8 bases lining up with TRBD1. CDR1 and CDR2 from the germline V gene are SGHVS and FNYEAQ. V lost 4 bases, J lost 0 bases, and 2 bases stayed unmatched. This CDR3 region has 15 residues.

This clonotype occurred many times. The V gene is TRBV6-2 or TRBV6-3, the J gene TRBJ2-3; TRBD2 is a possible D gene (5 bases). V dropped 6 bases and J dropped 2 bases, with 9 bases sitting between them. Germline CDR1 reads MNHEY; CDR2 reads SVGEGT. This CDR3 contains 13 residues. The CDR3 region has the DNA TGTGCCAGCAGGGACGGACTCACAGATACGCAGTATTTT. Translating gives CASRDGLTDTQYF.

This clonotype was detected many times. The DNA of the CDR3 is TGTGCCAGCTCACCAATGGTGGATGCGCCCCAGTACTTC. Protein product: CASSPMVDAPQYF. V gene TRBV18 combines with J gene TRBJ2-5; D gene ambiguous. Germline lookup yields CDR1 KGHSH and CDR2 LQKENI. V lost 2 bases, J lost 9 bases, and 13 bases lay in between. This CDR3 region has 13 residues.

This clonotype was picked up many times. The chain combines TRBV7-2 with TRBJ2-3; TRBD2 agrees at 9 bases. CDR1 SGHTA and CDR2 FQGNSA come from the germline V gene. This CDR3 is built from 16 residues. Trimming cost V 5 bases and J 4 bases; bases outside gene matches: 10. This CDR3 reads CASSQGLARAPDTQYF. The CDR3 coding sequence is TGTGCCAGCAGCCAAGGACTAGCGAGGGCCCCAGATACGCAGTATTTT.

This clonotype was observed many times. V gene TRBV5-5 combines with J gene TRBJ1-1; no definite D call. Germline V gene lookup returns CDR1 SGHKS and CDR2 YYEKEE (reference sequence). The V and J ends lost 4 bases and 1 base respectively, with 11 bases between them. The CDR3 has 14 residues. The CDR3 region is CASSLRTENTEAFF. CDR3 nucleotides: TGTGCCAGCAGCCTTCGGACGGAGAACACTGAAGCTTTCTTT.

V and J are TRBV7-6 and TRBJ1-4; D remains unclear. Germline CDR1 SGHVS, CDR2 FNYEAQ. Trimming removed 5 bases from V and 8 bases from J, with 18 bases in between. The CDR3 spans 15 residues. The CDR3 here is CASSPLTSFGEKLFF. In DNA form, the CDR3 reads TGTGCCAGCAGCCCATTGACGAGCTTCGGGGAAAAACTGTTTTTT.

In the case of this clonotype: Being one base from a much bigger clone, this may be a read error. The CDR3 does not close with the conserved phenylalanine or tryptophan, likely indicating a read error. The chain employs TRBV10-3 and TRBJ1-2; D gene unclear. With 6 bases removed from V and 7 bases from J, the gap between germline ends came to 6 bases. The CDR3 covers 10 residues. Germline V gives CDR1 ENHRY, CDR2 SYGVKD. This CDR3 reads CAIRSAGYTV. The CDR3 DNA reads TGTGCCATCAGGTCGGCTGGCTACACCGTC.

This clonotype was recorded many times. The chain links TRBV5-6 to TRBJ2-3, with D maybe TRBD2 (5 bases). Germline loops: CDR1 SGHDT, CDR2 YYEEEE. V was pared by 7 bases and J by 3 bases, with 12 bases between. The CDR3 has 13 amino acids. The CDR3 spells CASRRWETDTQYF. CDR3 nucleotide sequence: TGTGCCAGCCGACGGTGGGAGACAGATACGCAGTATTTT.

This clonotype was counted many times. The gene calls are TRBV4-1 and TRBJ1-5; a weak D match, TRBD1 (5 bases). V was shortened by 0 bases and J by 3 bases, with 12 bases between the two germline ends. Germline V gene lookup returns CDR1 MGHRA and CDR2 YSYEKL. The CDR3 sequence is 16 residues long. The CDR3 spells CASSQEHPRVNQPQHF. The CDR3 region has the DNA TGCGCCAGCAGCCAAGAGCACCCCAGGGTCAATCAGCCCCAGCATTTT.

This clonotype has at least ten counts. The chain uses TRBV5-1 and TRBJ1-4; 12 nucleotides match TRBD1. CDR3 length equals 15 residues. The germline CDR1 and CDR2 sequences are SGHRS and YFSETQ. The junction had 2 bases not matched to a gene; V was cut back by 0 bases and J by 8 bases. CDR3 protein: CASSLAGTGGEKLFF. The CDR3 DNA reads TGCGCCAGCAGCTTGGCCGGGACAGGGGGCGAAAAACTGTTTTTT.

The table lists this clonotype with many counts. The CDR3 region has the DNA TGCGCCAGCAGCTCACAGGGGGCCACCTCCTACAATGAGCAGTTCTTC. Protein: CASSSQGATSYNEQFF. The chain combines TRBV5-1 with TRBJ2-1, with 9 bases fitting TRBD1. From germline, CDR1 is SGHRS and CDR2 YFSETQ. This CDR3 has 16 residues. V shed 3 bases and J 0 bases; nucleotides not matched to a gene: 4.

The sample holds many counts of this clonotype. CDR3: CSASSGAYGYTF. The CDR3 bases are TGCAGTGCTAGTTCAGGGGCCTATGGCTACACCTTC. The chain uses TRBV20-1 and TRBJ1-2, with D tentatively TRBD1 (6 bases). This CDR3 has 12 amino acids. CDR1 DFQATT and CDR2 SNEGSKA come from the germline V gene (reference sequence). V was shortened by 3 bases and J by 4 bases, with 9 bases between the two germline ends.

This clonotype occurred many times. The CDR3 reads CASSLTRGTEAFF. The CDR3 DNA sequence: TGTGCCAGCAGCCTTACCAGGGGGACTGAAGCTTTCTTT. The chain has TRBV7-8 and TRBJ1-1, with 7 positions matching TRBD1. The junction had 5 bases not matched to a gene; V was cut back by 5 bases and J by 5 bases. Germline V gene sequence: CDR1 SGHVS, CDR2 FQNEAQ. CDR3 length: 13 residues.

This clonotype was seen many times. This chain uses TRBV3-1 with TRBJ1-3; D ambiguous. The germline V gene encodes CDR1 LGHDT and CDR2 YNNKEL (reference sequence). Trimming pared 3 bases from V and 6 bases from J, leaving 9 bases between. This CDR3 comprises 13 residues. This CDR3 reads CASSHGRKNTIYF. CDR3 sequence (DNA): TGTGCCAGCAGCCACGGGAGGAAAAACACCATATATTTT.

The rearrangement links TRBV7-9 to TRBJ2-4; TRBD1 agrees at 7 bases. CDR1 is SEHNR, CDR2 FQNEAQ, per germline (reference sequence). After removal of 0 bases from V and 7 bases from J, the junction contained 3 bases not matched to a gene. This CDR3 comprises 14 residues. This CDR3 reads CASSLADRANIQYF. CDR3 DNA: TGTGCCAGCAGCTTAGCCGACAGGGCGAACATTCAGTACTTC. The full variable domain, with the rest looked up from reference TRBV7-9 and TRBJ2-4, is DTGVSQNPRHKITKRGQNVTFRCDPISEHNRLYWYRQTLGQGPEFLTYFQNEAQLEKSRLLSDRFSAERPKGSFSTLEIQRTEQGDSAMYLCASSLADRANIQYFGAGTRLSVL.